Below, 32 T cell receptor beta chains from the same sample are listed, as sequenced in a study of regulatory T cells in long-lasting Graves disease. Arm-PCR of CDR3 regions with iRepertoire HTBI primers generated TCR beta libraries. Via MiXCR, TCRdb re-called the multiplex PCR reads, giving one row per CDR3 protein. The sample holds around 420,000 distinct CDR3 sequences, roughly 15% seen once. Time point of the sample: newly diagnosed GD, antithyroid drugs for less than 3 months. PBMC RNA was the source of the TCR library. The sequenced sample was peripheral blood mononuclear cells (PBMCs), obtained at new diagnosis, from a patient treated with antithyroid drugs. These receptors came from a female donor with Graves disease.

This clonotype was counted ten times or more. The rearrangement joins TRBV7-9 to TRBJ2-6, with 11 bases identical to TRBD1. The ends lost 2 bases at V and 2 bases at J; junction bases unmatched: 2. The length of the CDR3 is 17 residues. CDR1 SEHNR and CDR2 FQNEAQ come from the germline V gene (reference sequence). The CDR3 here is CASSLPGQGAGANVLTF. The CDR3 DNA follows: TGTGCCAGCAGCTTACCGGGACAGGGGGCTGGGGCCAACGTCCTGACTTTC.

This clonotype was seen repeatedly, ten times or more. The chain combines TRBV12-5 with TRBJ1-4; a weak D match, TRBD1 (5 bases). Germline V gene sequence: CDR1 LGHNT, CDR2 FRNRAP. The CDR3 runs to 16 residues. V shed 1 base and J shed 2 bases, with 11 bases lying between them. CDR3 coding DNA: TGTGCTAGTGGTTTGGGCCAGGGTCCTACTAATGAAAAACTGTTTTTT. The encoded protein is CASGLGQGPTNEKLFF.

The gene calls are TRBV24-1 and TRBJ2-2, with 8 bases aligning to TRBD1. CDR3 length: 13 amino acids. After removal of 7 bases from V and 9 bases from J, the junction contained 6 bases not matched to a gene. Germline V gives CDR1 KGHDR, CDR2 SFDVKD. CDR3 protein: CATRGQGNRELFF. For the CDR3, the DNA is TGTGCCACCAGAGGACAGGGAAACAGGGAGCTGTTTTTT.

In this sample, this clonotype turned up many times. The chain employs TRBV30 and TRBJ2-7; D may be TRBD2 (5 bases). Germline V CDR1 and CDR2: GTSNPN, SVGIG (reference sequence). Deletions cut 3 bases from V and 7 bases from J, with 10 bases between. The CDR3 loop spans 11 amino acids. CDR3 sequence: CAWSLSGEQYF. In DNA form, the CDR3 reads TGTGCCTGGAGCCTTTCGGGAGAGCAGTACTTC. The full variable domain, its missing parts supplied by reference TRBV30 and TRBJ2-7, is SQTIHQWPATLVQPVGSPLSLECTVEGTSNPNLYWYRQAAGRGLQLLFYSVGIGQISSEVPQNLSASRPQDRQFILSSKKLLLSDSGFYLCAWSLSGEQYFGPGTRLTVT.

This clonotype was detected only a few times. The rearrangement joins TRBV4-1 to TRBJ1-5; the D gene is possibly TRBD1 (5 bases). The V gene lost 0 bases and the J gene lost 4 bases, with 13 bases spanning the gap. The CDR3 consists of 16 residues. Per germline, CDR1 MGHRA and CDR2 YSYEKL. CDR3 coding DNA: TGCGCCAGCAGCCAAGAGTGGGGGGAGCGGAATCAGCCCCAGCATTTT. Translating gives CASSQEWGERNQPQHF.

The chain has TRBV4-3 and TRBJ2-7, with D tentatively TRBD2 (6 bases). Trimming took off 0 bases at V and 6 bases at J, with 18 bases between the two ends. From germline, CDR1 is LGHNA and CDR2 YSLEER. The CDR3 consists of 16 residues. CDR3 nucleotides: TGCGCCAGCAGCCAAGATAAAGGGACTGGCCTGCGCGAGCAGTACTTC. This codes for CASSQDKGTGLREQYF.

This clonotype has at least ten counts. This chain links TRBV6-5 with TRBJ1-2, with unresolved D. CDR1 and CDR2 from the germline V gene are MNHEY and SVGAGI. V lost 6 bases, J lost 3 bases, and 11 bases lay in between. The CDR3 has 13 amino acids. In DNA, the CDR3 is TGTGCCAGCAGATACCCTTGGTACTATGGCTACACCTTC. Translating it yields CASRYPWYYGYTF.

Points on this clonotype: Only one base separates this from a far larger clonotype, so it likely reflects a read error. The V and J genes are TRBV7-2 and TRBJ1-1, with no clear D. Germline values: CDR1 SGHTA, CDR2 FQGNSA. Trimming took off 5 bases at V and 4 bases at J, with 11 bases between the two ends. There are 13 residues in the CDR3. The CDR3 DNA reads TGTGCCAGCAGCATGGGCGGGGTCACTGAAGCTTTCTTT. Residues: CASSMGGVTEAFF.

In this sample, this clonotype turned up many times. This chain connects TRBV5-1 to TRBJ1-1; D perhaps matches TRBD1 (5 bases). The germline V gene encodes CDR1 SGHRS and CDR2 YFSETQ. Trimming took 1 base from V and 4 from J, leaving 11 bases between them. This CDR3 has 14 residues. Here the CDR3 reads CASSLIQGATEAFF. The CDR3 region has the DNA TGCGCCAGCAGCTTGATCCAGGGAGCCACTGAAGCTTTCTTT.

This clonotype has at least ten counts. J is TRBJ1-5 and V is TRBV12-3 or TRBV12-4; D gene uncertain. Trimming shortened V by 3 bases and J by 0 bases, and 18 bases separated the two germline ends. This CDR3 contains 18 residues. The CDR3 sequence is CASSFQSTSSYSNQPQHF. The DNA of the CDR3 is TGTGCCAGCAGTTTCCAGTCGACCAGCTCTTATAGCAATCAGCCCCAGCATTTT.

In its sample, this clonotype was seen a few times. CDR3 DNA: TGTGCCAGCAGTCCCGACAACTACTACAATGAGCAGTTCTTC. It encodes CASSPDNYYNEQFF. This chain joins TRBV12-3 or TRBV12-4 and TRBJ2-1, with no clear D. The V gene lost 5 bases and the J gene lost 3 bases, with 11 bases spanning the gap. The CDR3 is 14 amino acids.

For this clonotype: A far larger clone is a single base away, which makes a read error likely. The rearrangement joins TRBV7-4 to TRBJ2-5; the D gene is possibly TRBD2 (5 bases). The germline CDR1 and CDR2 sequences are SGHVT and SQSDAQ. Trimming pared 1 base from V and 4 bases from J, leaving 16 bases between. The CDR3 loop spans 16 amino acids. The CDR3 region has the DNA TGTGCCAGCAGCTTAGGAAGTAGCGAGAGTCGAGAGACCCAGTACTTC. Protein sequence: CASSLGSSESRETQYF.

Worth noting for this clonotype: A much larger clone lies one base from this, so it may be a read error. The V gene is TRBV10-1, the J gene TRBJ2-1; no clear D gene. This CDR3 has 12 amino acids. V was trimmed by 8 bases and J by 5 bases, leaving 10 bases between them. CDR1 is WNHNN, CDR2 SYGVQD, per germline (reference sequence). The CDR3 loop reads CASGYGNNEQFF. The DNA of the CDR3 is TGCGCCAGCGGTTACGGAAACAATGAGCAGTTCTTC.

This clonotype was seen many times. This rearrangement joins TRBV6-2 or TRBV6-3 to TRBJ1-2; D not certain. The V gene's germline CDR1 is MNHEY and CDR2 SVGEGT. The CDR3 contains 15 residues. The V gene lost 0 bases and the J gene lost 4 bases, with 12 bases spanning the gap. CDR3 region: CASSYSSPLGYGYTF. The CDR3 DNA reads as TGTGCCAGCAGTTACTCTTCCCCTCTGGGCTATGGCTACACCTTC.

V gene TRBV6-1 combines with J gene TRBJ2-6; D perhaps matches TRBD1 (5 bases). V was pared by 8 bases and J by 1 base, with 21 bases between. The CDR3 has 18 amino acids. CDR1 and CDR2 (germline): MNHNS, SASEGT. This chain's CDR3 is CASQIPGYPLSGANVLTF. The DNA for the CDR3 is TGTGCCAGCCAAATCCCAGGGTACCCACTTTCTGGGGCCAACGTCCTGACTTTC.

There are many counts of this clonotype. The chain couples TRBV28 to TRBJ2-7, with no clear D. This CDR3 is built from 13 residues. Trimming pared 5 bases from V and 2 bases from J, leaving 10 bases between. Germline values: CDR1 MDHEN, CDR2 SYDVKM. For the CDR3, the DNA is TGTGCCAGCAGTCGAATAGGGCCCTACGAGCAGTACTTC. Protein sequence: CASSRIGPYEQYF.

This clonotype was picked up many times. This chain joins TRBV10-3 and TRBJ1-2; TRBD1 matches at 8 bases. Germline V gene lookup returns CDR1 ENHRY and CDR2 SYGVKD. There are 11 residues in the CDR3. V shed 3 bases, J shed 14 bases, and the junction held 5 bases outside the gene matches. CDR3 sequence: CAISDVDRATF. Written as DNA, the CDR3 is TGTGCCATCAGTGATGTGGACAGGGCGACCTTC.

This clonotype was detected only a few times. The rearrangement links TRBV6-6 to TRBJ2-1; 9 nucleotides line up with TRBD2. The CDR3 sequence is 18 residues long. V was clipped by 0 bases and J by 5 bases; unmatched bases: 11. The V gene's germline CDR1 is MNHNY and CDR2 SVGAGI (reference sequence). The CDR3 sequence is CASSYSRERGVRDNEQFF. The CDR3 DNA is TGTGCCAGCAGTTACTCGAGGGAGCGGGGGGTTCGGGACAATGAGCAGTTCTTC.

This clonotype was recorded a few times. The chain carries TRBV6-2 or TRBV6-3 and TRBJ2-1; maybe TRBD1 (6 bases). V dropped 0 bases and J dropped 9 bases, with 15 bases sitting between them. Germline V gene sequence: CDR1 MNHEY, CDR2 SVGEGT. The CDR3 length is 15 residues. CDR3 nucleotide sequence: TGTGCCAGCAGTTACTCGAGACCAGGGGTAGGTGAGCAGTTCTTC. Encoded protein: CASSYSRPGVGEQFF.

In this sample, this clonotype turned up many times. The chain has TRBV9 and TRBJ1-5, with D maybe TRBD1 (6 bases). V lost 1 base to trimming and J lost 4 bases, with 9 bases between them. CDR1 is SGDLS and CDR2 is YYNGEE in the germline V gene. The CDR3 has 14 residues. CDR3 DNA: TGTGCCAGCAGCGTACAGGACAGTAATCAGCCCCAGCATTTT. Encoded protein: CASSVQDSNQPQHF.

This clonotype was counted ten times or more. As DNA, the CDR3 is TGTGCCAGCAGTTTAAGGGGGCAAGGGCACACTGAAGCTTTCTTT. Translating it yields CASSLRGQGHTEAFF. V and J are TRBV12-3 or TRBV12-4 and TRBJ1-1; 7 bases line up with TRBD1. The ends lost 2 bases at V and 3 bases at J; junction bases unmatched: 6. The CDR3 is 15 residues long.

This clonotype was detected ten times or more. This sequence joins TRBV12-5 and TRBJ1-1; 7 nucleotides agree with TRBD1. This CDR3 comprises 18 residues. Trimming took 2 bases from V and 0 from J; bases not matched to a gene: 12. CDR1 and CDR2 (germline): LGHNT, FRNRAP. The CDR3 coding sequence is TGTGCTAGTGGTTTGCAAACCGGGACAGAGGGGATGAACACTGAAGCTTTCTTT. Its protein product is CASGLQTGTEGMNTEAFF.

This clonotype occurred many times. V and J are TRBV7-6 and TRBJ1-4; a possible D gene is TRBD1 (6 bases). In germline, CDR1 is SGHVS, CDR2 FNYEAQ. The CDR3 consists of 16 residues. Trimming removed 5 bases from V and 7 bases from J, with 20 bases in between. The DNA for the CDR3 is TGTGCCAGCAGCCAAGGTTCTAGCAGGGGTTTTGAAAAACTGTTTTTT. Translated: CASSQGSSRGFEKLFF. The whole variable domain, filled in from reference TRBV7-6 and TRBJ1-4, reads GAGVSQSPRYKVTKRGQDVALRCDPISGHVSLYWYRQALGQGPEFLTYFNYEAQQDKSGLPNDRFSAERPEGSISTLTIQRTEQRDSAMYRCASSQGSSRGFEKLFFGSGTQLSVL.

This clonotype was detected many times. The chain uses TRBV14 and TRBJ2-5, with D hard to call. V lost 2 bases, J lost 3 bases, and 7 bases lay in between. CDR1 and CDR2 from the germline V gene are SGHDN and FVKESK. CDR3 length: 13 residues. CDR3 in DNA: TGTGCCAGCAGCCAAAATCCCAAAGAGACCCAGTACTTC. Translation: CASSQNPKETQYF.

A few counts support this clonotype. The CDR3, as DNA: TGCAGTGCTAGAAACCCGACTAGTATTTCCTACGAGCAGTACTTC. It translates to CSARNPTSISYEQYF. This chain uses TRBV20-1 with TRBJ2-7, with a weak D call TRBD2 (6 bases). The germline V and J ends were trimmed by 2 bases and 1 base, with 15 bases remaining between them. Germline V gene lookup returns CDR1 DFQATT and CDR2 SNEGSKA (reference sequence). The CDR3 has 15 amino acids.

This clonotype was detected many times. The chain joins TRBV27 to TRBJ2-5, with 9 bases matching TRBD2. The ends lost 5 bases at V and 1 base at J; junction bases unmatched: 2. The CDR3 extends over 14 amino acids. Germline V gives CDR1 MNHEY, CDR2 SMNVEV (reference sequence). CDR3 protein: CASSETSGQETQYF. Written as DNA, the CDR3 is TGTGCCAGCAGTGAGACTAGCGGCCAAGAGACCCAGTACTTC.

This clonotype was observed many times. V and J are TRBV27 and TRBJ1-5; tentative D call: TRBD1 (5 bases). CDR3 length: 12 residues. Germline-derived CDR1 and CDR2 are MNHEY and SMNVEV (reference sequence). V was shortened by 5 bases and J by 4 bases, with 6 bases between the two germline ends. DNA of the CDR3: TGTGCCAGCAGTGCAGGGAATCAGCCCCAGCATTTT. It yields the protein CASSAGNQPQHF.

This sequence joins TRBV5-5 and TRBJ2-7; 8 bases agree with TRBD2. The CDR3 runs to 15 residues. Germline V gene lookup returns CDR1 SGHKS and CDR2 YYEKEE (reference sequence). Unmatched junction bases numbered 3, after V lost 1 base and J lost 0 bases. This CDR3 is CASSLRTSISYEQYF. The CDR3 DNA sequence: TGTGCCAGCAGCTTGAGGACTAGCATCTCCTACGAGCAGTACTTC.

In its sample, this clonotype was seen many times. The chain combines TRBV7-9 with TRBJ2-7; TRBD2 might be the D (6 bases). Trimming removed 1 base at V and 3 bases at J, with 10 bases between. The CDR3 sequence is 14 residues long. Germline V lookup: CDR1 SEHNR, CDR2 FQNEAQ (reference sequence). The CDR3 coding sequence is TGTGCCAGCAGCTTAGTAGGGCGGGGCTACGAGCAGTACTTC. This gives the protein CASSLVGRGYEQYF.

The table lists this clonotype with many counts. The V call is TRBV10-1, the J call TRBJ2-7; 8 bases map to TRBD1. CDR3 size: 15 residues. Germline values: CDR1 WNHNN, CDR2 SYGVQD (reference sequence). Losses at the gene ends were 0 bases for V and 4 bases for J; bases not matched to a gene: 5. As DNA, the CDR3 is TGCGCCAGCAGTGAGTCTCGGACAGGGAGATACGAGCAGTACTTC. It yields the protein CASSESRTGRYEQYF.

This clonotype was observed at least ten times. The genes are TRBV12-3 or TRBV12-4 and TRBJ1-2; D is uncertain. The CDR3 is made up of 13 amino acids. The V and J ends lost 5 bases and 4 bases respectively, with 11 bases between them. CDR3 DNA sequence: TGTGCCAGCAGTCTCGCGGAACTCTATGGCTACACCTTC. Translating it yields CASSLAELYGYTF.

This clonotype was recorded at least ten times. This chain uses TRBV5-1 with TRBJ2-2; 7 bases line up with TRBD2. The CDR3 consists of 16 residues. Trimming took 0 bases from V and 1 from J; bases not matched to a gene: 3. In germline, CDR1 is SGHRS, CDR2 YFSETQ. CDR3 nucleotides: TGCGCCAGCAGCTTGGACGGGAGGTGGAACACCGGGGAGCTGTTTTTT. It encodes CASSLDGRWNTGELFF.